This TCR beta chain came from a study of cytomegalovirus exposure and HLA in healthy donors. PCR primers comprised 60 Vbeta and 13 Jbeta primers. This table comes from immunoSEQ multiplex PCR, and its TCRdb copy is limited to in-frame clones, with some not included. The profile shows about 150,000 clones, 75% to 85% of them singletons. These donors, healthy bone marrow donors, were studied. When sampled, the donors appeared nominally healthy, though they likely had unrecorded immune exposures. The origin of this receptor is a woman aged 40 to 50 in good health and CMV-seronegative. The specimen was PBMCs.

The CDR3 DNA reads as TGTGCCAGCAGTTACGAGGACAGGGATTTTAATGGCTACACCTTC. Protein product: CASSYEDRDFNGYTF. The chain links TRBV6-5 to TRBJ1-2; 8 bases fit TRBD1. The germline V gene has CDR1 MNHEY and CDR2 SVGAGI. Trimming cost V 2 bases and J 6 bases; bases outside gene matches: 8. There are 15 residues in the CDR3.